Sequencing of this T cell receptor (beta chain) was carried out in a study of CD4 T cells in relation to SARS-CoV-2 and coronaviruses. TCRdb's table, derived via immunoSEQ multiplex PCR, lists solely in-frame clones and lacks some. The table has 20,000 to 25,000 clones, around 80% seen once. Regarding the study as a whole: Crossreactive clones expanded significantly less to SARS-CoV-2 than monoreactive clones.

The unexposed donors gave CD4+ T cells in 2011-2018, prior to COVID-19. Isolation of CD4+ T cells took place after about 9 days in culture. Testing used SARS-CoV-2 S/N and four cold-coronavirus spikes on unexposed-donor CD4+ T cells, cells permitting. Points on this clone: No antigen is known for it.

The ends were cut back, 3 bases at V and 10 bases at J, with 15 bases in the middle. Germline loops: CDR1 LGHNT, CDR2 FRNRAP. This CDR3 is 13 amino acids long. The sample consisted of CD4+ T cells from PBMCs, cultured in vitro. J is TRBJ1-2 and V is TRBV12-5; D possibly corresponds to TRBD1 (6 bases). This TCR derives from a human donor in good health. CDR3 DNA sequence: TGTGCTAGTGGTTTAACAGGGATAACTACCTACACCTTC. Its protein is CASGLTGITTYTF.